Listed below are T cell receptor beta chains from one sample, sequenced in a study of blood T cell repertoires in COVID-19. The assay was immunoSEQ multiplex PCR, and TCRdb's table has in-frame clones only and misses some. Of 75,000 to 90,000 clones in the sample, 85% were seen once. Sequenced input: peripheral blood. The receptor source for this set is a man older than 75 with active or convalescent COVID-19. Both conserved end residues are part of each CDR3. Each record gives: V gene, clone size, D gene, J gene, CDR3 protein, CDR3 DNA. D genes are given only for firm matches. Size values are once, few and many counts, or a class for expanded clones, and some rows have none.

V: TRBV6-5; size: -; D: -; J: TRBJ1-1; CDR3: CASSLGRKNTEAFF; DNA: TGTGCCAGCAGTTTGGGCAGGAAGAACACTGAAGCTTTCTTT
V: TRBV11-2; size: -; D: TRBD2; J: TRBJ2-1; CDR3: CASSTQTSGRGNEQFF; DNA: TGTGCCAGCAGCACACAGACTAGCGGGAGGGGGAATGAGCAGTTCTTC
V: TRBV24-1; size: -; D: -; J: TRBJ2-1; CDR3: CATSDGADSYNEQFF; DNA: TGTGCCACCAGTGATGGGGCCGACAGTTACAATGAGCAGTTCTTC
V: TRBV25-1; size: -; D: TRBD2; J: TRBJ2-3; CDR3: CASSDNFGRNTDTQYF; DNA: TGTGCCAGCAGTGACAATTTCGGGAGGAACACAGATACGCAGTATTTT
V: TRBV6-4; size: -; D: -; J: TRBJ2-1; CDR3: CASSTSATRYNEQFF; DNA: TGTGCCAGCAGTACAAGCGCGACCCGTTACAATGAGCAGTTCTTC
V: TRBV11-2; size: -; D: -; J: TRBJ1-1; CDR3: CASSPGRRMNTEAFF; DNA: TGTGCCAGCAGCCCAGGGAGGAGAATGAACACTGAAGCTTTCTTT
V: TRBV11-1; size: -; D: -; J: TRBJ2-2; CDR3: CASSPRVSGELFF; DNA: TGTGCCAGCAGCCCGAGGGTGTCCGGGGAGCTGTTTTTT
V: TRBV6-5; size: once; D: TRBD1; J: TRBJ2-2; CDR3: CASSGDRNTGELFF; DNA: TGTGCCAGCAGCGGGGACAGGAACACCGGGGAGCTGTTTTTT
V: TRBV28; size: few; D: -; J: TRBJ1-5; CDR3: CASSEPGQRSNQPQHF; DNA: TGTGCCAGCAGCGAACCGGGACAACGTAGCAATCAGCCCCAGCATTTT
V: TRBV5-4; size: once; D: TRBD1; J: TRBJ1-1; CDR3: CASRETGADTEAFF; DNA: TGTGCCAGCAGGGAGACAGGGGCGGACACTGAAGCTTTCTTT
V: TRBV5-1; size: -; D: -; J: TRBJ1-4; CDR3: CASSGYPGTGGEKLFF; DNA: TGCGCCAGCAGCGGCTACCCCGGGACGGGGGGTGAAAAACTGTTTTTT
V: TRBV3-1/TRBV3-2; size: -; D: -; J: TRBJ1-1; CDR3: CASSNAKNTEAFF; DNA: TGTGCCAGCAGCAACGCGAAAAACACTGAAGCTTTCTTT
V: TRBV6-5; size: once; D: -; J: TRBJ1-1; CDR3: CASREGGANTEAFF; DNA: TGTGCCAGCAGGGAGGGAGGGGCGAACACTGAAGCTTTCTTT
V: TRBV5-1; size: -; D: TRBD2; J: TRBJ2-3; CDR3: CASNTRTSGGTDTQYF; DNA: TGCGCCAGCAACACCAGGACTAGCGGGGGCACAGATACGCAGTATTTT
V: TRBV19; size: -; D: TRBD2; J: TRBJ2-3; CDR3: CASRLAGSATDTQYF; DNA: TGTGCCAGTAGGTTAGCGGGATCCGCCACAGATACGCAGTATTTT
V: TRBV6-1; size: -; D: -; J: TRBJ1-1; CDR3: CASSLLGLEAFF; DNA: TGTGCCAGCAGCCTCCTGGGACTAGAAGCTTTCTTT
V: TRBV28; size: -; D: TRBD1; J: TRBJ1-2; CDR3: CASSSHEGKGAKAYGYTF; DNA: TGTGCCAGCAGTTCGCACGAGGGGAAGGGGGCCAAAGCCTATGGCTACACCTTC
V: TRBV6-5; size: -; D: TRBD1; J: TRBJ1-1; CDR3: CASTKGQLNTEAFF; DNA: TGTGCCAGCACCAAGGGACAGTTGAACACTGAAGCTTTCTTT
V: TRBV24-1; size: -; D: TRBD1; J: TRBJ1-5; CDR3: CATSDSGTGRGQPQHF; DNA: TGTGCCACCAGTGACTCCGGGACAGGGAGGGGTCAGCCCCAGCATTTT
V: TRBV19; size: -; D: -; J: TRBJ1-5; CDR3: CASQMNGGGYQPQHF; DNA: TGTGCCAGCCAGATGAACGGGGGGGGATATCAGCCCCAGCATTTT
V: TRBV11-2; size: -; D: -; J: TRBJ2-5; CDR3: CASSPRGGVEIRETQYF; DNA: TGTGCCAGCAGCCCAAGGGGTGGCGTAGAAATTCGGGAGACCCAGTACTTC
V: TRBV25-1; size: few; D: -; J: TRBJ1-1; CDR3: CASSAPGGWGTEAFF; DNA: TGTGCCAGCAGTGCTCCCGGGGGTTGGGGAACTGAAGCTTTCTTT
V: TRBV19; size: few; D: -; J: TRBJ1-5; CDR3: CATNARGFGNQPQHF; DNA: TGTGCCACTAATGCCAGGGGTTTTGGCAATCAGCCCCAGCATTTT
V: TRBV10-3; size: -; D: TRBD2; J: TRBJ2-1; CDR3: CAISESGAGGSYNEQFF; DNA: TGTGCCATCAGTGAGTCTGGAGCGGGAGGGAGTTACAATGAGCAGTTCTTC
V: TRBV18; size: -; D: -; J: TRBJ2-3; CDR3: CASSRPQGASTDTQYF; DNA: TGTGCCAGCTCACGTCCACAGGGAGCTAGCACAGATACGCAGTATTTT
V: TRBV11-2; size: -; D: TRBD1; J: TRBJ1-3; CDR3: CASSLGTGKNTIYF; DNA: TGTGCCAGCAGCTTAGGGACAGGGAAGAACACCATATATTTT
V: TRBV19; size: few; D: -; J: TRBJ1-2; CDR3: CASSIPNLPNYGYTF; DNA: TGTGCCAGTAGTATACCCAACCTACCTAACTATGGCTACACCTTC
V: TRBV15; size: -; D: -; J: TRBJ1-4; CDR3: CATSSRVVEKLFF; DNA: TGTGCCACCAGCAGCAGGGTCGTTGAAAAACTGTTTTTT
V: TRBV30; size: -; D: -; J: TRBJ1-5; CDR3: CAWSRQARQPQHF; DNA: TGTGCCTGGAGTCGGCAGGCAAGGCAGCCCCAGCATTTT
V: TRBV5-1; size: once; D: -; J: TRBJ1-1; CDR3: CASSLARGQRTEAFF; DNA: TGCGCCAGCAGCTTGGCTCGTGGGCAGAGAACTGAAGCTTTCTTT
V: TRBV24-1; size: -; D: TRBD1; J: TRBJ2-2; CDR3: CATSTGGITGELFF; DNA: TGTGCCACCTCGACAGGGGGCATCACCGGGGAGCTGTTTTTT
V: TRBV30; size: -; D: -; J: TRBJ2-3; CDR3: CAWNRGPPDTQYF; DNA: TGTGCCTGGAATAGGGGCCCCCCAGATACGCAGTATTTT
V: TRBV10-3; size: -; D: TRBD1; J: TRBJ1-4; CDR3: CAISETGDDEKLFF; DNA: TGTGCCATCAGTGAGACAGGGGACGACGAAAAACTGTTTTTT
V: TRBV9; size: -; D: TRBD1; J: TRBJ1-2; CDR3: CASTRDSPYGYTF; DNA: TGTGCCAGCACGAGGGACAGCCCCTATGGCTACACCTTC
V: TRBV25-1; size: many; D: -; J: TRBJ2-2; CDR3: CASSESRGDTGELFF; DNA: TGTGCCAGCAGTGAATCAAGGGGTGACACCGGGGAGCTGTTTTTT
V: TRBV11-3; size: -; D: -; J: TRBJ1-1; CDR3: CASSLDPGLNTEAFF; DNA: TGTGCCAGCAGCTTAGATCCAGGGTTGAACACTGAAGCTTTCTTT
V: TRBV27; size: -; D: -; J: TRBJ1-5; CDR3: CASSYLGGNQPQHF; DNA: TGTGCCAGCAGTTACCTCGGGGGGAATCAGCCCCAGCATTTT
V: TRBV18; size: -; D: TRBD2; J: TRBJ2-5; CDR3: CASSPWGTSGGETQYF; DNA: TGTGCCAGCTCACCATGGGGGACCTCCGGGGGGGAGACCCAGTACTTC
V: TRBV18; size: few; D: TRBD2; J: TRBJ2-2; CDR3: CASSYRLAGSTGELFF; DNA: TGTGCCAGCTCTTATCGACTAGCGGGTAGCACCGGGGAGCTGTTTTTT
V: TRBV29-1; size: -; D: TRBD1; J: TRBJ1-5; CDR3: CSVVRRTGVNYSNQPQHF; DNA: TGCAGCGTTGTTAGGAGGACAGGGGTTAACTATAGCAATCAGCCCCAGCATTTT
V: TRBV11-3; size: -; D: -; J: TRBJ2-1; CDR3: CASLSGPLSHEQFF; DNA: TGTGCCAGCCTTAGCGGCCCCCTTAGTCATGAGCAGTTCTTC
V: TRBV7-6; size: -; D: -; J: TRBJ2-1; CDR3: CASSLISDNEQFF; DNA: TGTGCCAGCAGCTTAATAAGCGACAATGAGCAGTTCTTC
V: TRBV7-7; size: -; D: -; J: TRBJ2-5; CDR3: CASSLAGARETQYF; DNA: TGTGCTAGCAGCTTGGCAGGGGCGCGAGAGACCCAGTACTTC
V: TRBV28; size: -; D: -; J: TRBJ1-1; CDR3: CASSLDKMEAFF; DNA: TGTGCCAGCAGTCTGGACAAGATGGAAGCTTTCTTT
V: TRBV29-1; size: few; D: -; J: TRBJ1-5; CDR3: CSVRDTNQPQHF; DNA: TGCAGCGTACGGGATACCAATCAGCCCCAGCATTTT
V: TRBV10-1; size: -; D: -; J: TRBJ1-1; CDR3: CASSKTPNTEAFF; DNA: TGCGCCAGCAGTAAGACTCCAAACACTGAAGCTTTCTTT
V: TRBV30; size: -; D: -; J: TRBJ1-3; CDR3: CAWKATASGNTIYF; DNA: TGTGCCTGGAAGGCGACAGCCTCTGGAAACACCATATATTTT
V: TRBV7-2; size: -; D: -; J: TRBJ1-6; CDR3: CASSSQLPSPLHF; DNA: TGTGCCAGCAGCTCACAATTGCCTTCACCCCTCCACTTT
V: TRBV6-5; size: -; D: TRBD1; J: TRBJ1-2; CDR3: CASRQGARYGYTF; DNA: TGTGCCAGCAGACAGGGGGCCCGCTATGGCTACACCTTC
V: TRBV3-1/TRBV3-2; size: few; D: TRBD1; J: TRBJ1-1; CDR3: CASSLGRGRNTEAFF; DNA: TGTGCCAGCAGCCTGGGCAGGGGGAGAAACACTGAAGCTTTCTTT
V: TRBV6-5; size: -; D: TRBD2; J: TRBJ2-1; CDR3: CASSGRESRRDEQFF; DNA: TGTGCCAGCAGCGGGAGGGAGTCACGCCGGGATGAGCAGTTCTTC
V: TRBV18; size: -; D: -; J: TRBJ2-1; CDR3: CASSPGGRAGNEQFF; DNA: TGTGCCAGCTCACCAGGCGGAAGGGCGGGCAATGAGCAGTTCTTC
V: TRBV5-6; size: -; D: TRBD1; J: TRBJ1-2; CDR3: CASSQTDRAPQFYGYTF; DNA: TGTGCCAGCAGCCAGACAGACAGGGCCCCTCAATTCTATGGCTACACCTTC
V: TRBV11-2; size: -; D: -; J: TRBJ1-1; CDR3: CASSLGQNTEAFF; DNA: TGTGCCAGCAGCTTAGGGCAGAACACTGAAGCTTTCTTT